This T cell receptor (beta chain) stems from a study of regulatory T cells in long-lasting Graves disease. Study conclusions and caveats: Only a small sample size was used, which may have cut accuracy. Preferential use of TRBV28, TRBJ1-2 and TRBJ2-5 was seen in persistent disease.

V lost 0 bases and J 10 bases, leaving 12 bases between the germline ends. This CDR3 region has 13 residues. The germline V gene has CDR1 SGHAT and CDR2 FQDESV (reference sequence). Through Arm-PCR of CDR3 regions and iRepertoire HTBI primers, TCR beta libraries were built. TCRdb re-called the multiplex PCR reads with MiXCR, one entry per CDR3 protein. The sample contains around 480,000 distinct CDR3 sequences, roughly 15% of which appear only once. A few counts support this clonotype. Antigen specificity is unknown. Indicated time point: newly diagnosed GD, antithyroid drugs for less than 3 months. Scientists built the TCR library using RNA that was extracted from PBMCs. These data are also associated with another study on T cells in Graves' hyperthyroidism and ophthalmopathy. This second report adds: Researchers report that a 13 V-J model separated ophthalmopathy from stable hyperthyroidism.

The specimen comprised peripheral blood mononuclear cells (PBMCs), sampled at new diagnosis, from a patient treated with antithyroid drugs. The sequence derives from a woman in her forties or fifties with Graves disease. The chain is built from TRBV11-1 and TRBJ1-2; D perhaps matches TRBD1 (5 bases). The CDR3 DNA reads as TGTGCCAGCAGCTTAGCTCGAGACAGAGCCTACACCTTC. It codes for CASSLARDRAYTF.